Detailed here is one TCR beta chain. The record originates from a study of blood T cell repertoires in COVID-19. On the study more broadly: Samples came from the United States, Italy and Spain, spanning acute and convalescent COVID-19. The cDNA or gDNA used as material had been derived from T cells, B-cell-depleted T cells, or PBMCs.

Germline CDR1 is MNHEY and CDR2 is SVGEGT. J was trimmed by 0 bases and V by 5 bases; bases with no gene match: 19. This CDR3 comprises 20 residues. Repertoires were generated with immunoSEQ multiplex PCR, while TCRdb's copy carries only in-frame clones and drops some. The sample includes about 300,000 clones, about four fifths of them seen just once. The rearrangement links TRBV6-2 or TRBV6-3 to TRBJ1-5, with 7 bases matching TRBD1. The sample comprised peripheral blood. This TCR was sampled from a woman aged 50 to 60 who had recovered from COVID-19. CDR3 in DNA: TGTGCCAGCAGTCCCGCCCGGGTGACAGGGTTGGGGGGTAGCAATCAGCCCCAGCATTTT. Amino acids: CASSPARVTGLGGSNQPQHF.